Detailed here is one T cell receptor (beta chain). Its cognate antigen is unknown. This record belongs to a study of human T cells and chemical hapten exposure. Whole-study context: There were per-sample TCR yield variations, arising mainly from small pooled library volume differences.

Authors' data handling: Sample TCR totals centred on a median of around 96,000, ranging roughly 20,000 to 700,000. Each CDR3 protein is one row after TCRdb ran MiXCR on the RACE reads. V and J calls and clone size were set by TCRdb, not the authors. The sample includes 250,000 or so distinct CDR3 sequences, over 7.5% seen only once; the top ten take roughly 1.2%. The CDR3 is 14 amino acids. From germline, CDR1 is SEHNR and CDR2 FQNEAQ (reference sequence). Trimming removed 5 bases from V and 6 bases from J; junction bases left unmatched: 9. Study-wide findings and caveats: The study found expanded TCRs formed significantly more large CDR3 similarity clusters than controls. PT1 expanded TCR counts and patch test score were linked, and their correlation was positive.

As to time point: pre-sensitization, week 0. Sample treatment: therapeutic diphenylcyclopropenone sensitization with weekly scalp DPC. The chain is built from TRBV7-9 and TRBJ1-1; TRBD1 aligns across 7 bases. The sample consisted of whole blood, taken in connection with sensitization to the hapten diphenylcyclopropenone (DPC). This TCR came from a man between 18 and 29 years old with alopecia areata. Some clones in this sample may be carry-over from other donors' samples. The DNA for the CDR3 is TGTGCCAGCAGCCAAGACAGGGCAGCGGCTGAAGCTTTCTTT. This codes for CASSQDRAAAEAFF.